Sequencing of this T cell receptor (beta chain) was carried out in a study of T-cell reconstitution after alpha-beta-depleted transplantation in children. The length of the CDR3 is 15 residues. Trimming took 3 bases from V and 4 from J, leaving 18 bases between them. CDR1 and CDR2 (germline): DFQATT, SNEGSKA (reference sequence). Preparation of the TCRbeta library was carried out with unique molecular identifiers. MiXCR was run by TCRdb on the PCR reads, yielding one entry per CDR3 protein. This sample carries hundreds of thousands of distinct CDR3 sequences, 8% to 9.5% of them seen once, and the ten largest clones take about 6.2%.

This sequence originates from a human donor who donated a stem cell graft to a child with acute lymphoblastic leukemia. The sample here was PBMCs from the stem cell graft donor, taken from the stem cell graft. This chain uses TRBV20-1 with TRBJ1-1; D is possibly TRBD1 (5 bases). CDR3 residues: CSASFPVTGGTEAFF. In DNA form, the CDR3 reads TGCAGTGCTAGTTTCCCGGTGACCGGGGGCACTGAAGCTTTCTTT.